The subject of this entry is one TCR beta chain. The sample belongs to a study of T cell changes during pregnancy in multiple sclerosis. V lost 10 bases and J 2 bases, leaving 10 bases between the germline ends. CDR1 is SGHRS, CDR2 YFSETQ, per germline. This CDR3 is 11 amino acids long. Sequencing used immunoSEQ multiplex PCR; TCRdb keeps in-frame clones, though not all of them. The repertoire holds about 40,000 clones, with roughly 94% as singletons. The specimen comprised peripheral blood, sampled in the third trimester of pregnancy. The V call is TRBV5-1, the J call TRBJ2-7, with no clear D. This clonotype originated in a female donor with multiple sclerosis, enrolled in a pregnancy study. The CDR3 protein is CAVLKAYEQYF. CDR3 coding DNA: TGCGCCGTACTGAAAGCCTACGAGCAGTACTTC.